A single sample is the source of the 18 T cell receptor beta chains below, sequenced in a study of blood T cell repertoires in COVID-19. Here immunoSEQ multiplex PCR was the method, and the copy in TCRdb shows in-frame clones only, minus some. The sample records 70,000 to 95,000 clones, more than 65% being singletons. Sequencing used peripheral blood. These receptors all stem from a human donor in a cohort sampled during active COVID-19.

The chain joins TRBV3-1 (or the pseudogene TRBV3-2) to TRBJ2-3; D possibly corresponds to TRBD2 (5 bases). The CDR3 runs to 16 residues. CDR1 and CDR2 (germline): LGHDT, YNNKEL (reference sequence). V was trimmed by 0 bases and J by 8 bases, leaving 18 bases between them. The CDR3 region has the DNA TGTGCCAGCAGCCAAGAGATCAGGTCACTCCGGGGTACGCAGTATTTT. Amino acids: CASSQEIRSLRGTQYF.

V and J are TRBV9 and TRBJ2-3; no firm D call. CDR3 size: 15 residues. The V end lost 1 base, the J end lost 1 base, and 10 bases lay between the germline ends. Germline V gives CDR1 SGDLS, CDR2 YYNGEE. CDR3 region: CASSVRMSGTDTQYF. The CDR3, as DNA: TGTGCCAGCAGCGTAAGGATGAGCGGCACAGATACGCAGTATTTT.

This clone showed up just a few times. The chain combines TRBV2 with TRBJ1-5, with TRBD1 matching over 7 bases. Germline V gene lookup returns CDR1 SNHLY and CDR2 FYNNEI. CDR3 length equals 14 residues. V trimming: 6 bases; J trimming: 7 bases; junction bases outside the gene matches: 9. DNA of the CDR3: TGTGCCAGCAGCGAGGGGGCCCTCACCCAGCCCCAGCATTTT. As protein: CASSEGALTQPQHF.

This chain uses TRBV30 with TRBJ1-4; D may be TRBD1 (6 bases). CDR1 and CDR2 from the germline V gene are GTSNPN and SVGIG (reference sequence). Between the trimmed V and J ends, which lost 1 base and 8 bases, there was a span of 14 bases. The CDR3 covers 14 residues. The CDR3 here is CAWSGGTSSEKLFF. Here the CDR3 DNA reads TGTGCCTGGAGTGGAGGGACATCCAGCGAAAAACTGTTTTTT.

This sequence joins TRBV28 and TRBJ2-2, with D perhaps matching TRBD1 (6 bases). With 5 bases removed from V and 0 bases from J, the gap between germline ends came to 13 bases. The CDR3 has 16 residues. From germline, CDR1 is MDHEN and CDR2 SYDVKM. The CDR3 here is CASSAGTLTNTGELFF. The CDR3 DNA is TGTGCCAGCAGTGCCGGGACACTGACGAACACCGGGGAGCTGTTTTTT.

The rearrangement links TRBV3-1 (or the pseudogene TRBV3-2) to TRBJ1-2, with 8 bases matching TRBD1. Germline lookup yields CDR1 LGHDT and CDR2 YNNKEL (reference sequence). CDR3 length: 15 residues. V was clipped by 1 base and J by 4 bases; unmatched bases: 5. CDR3 region: CASSQGTGHTYGYTF. The CDR3 DNA follows: TGTGCCAGCAGCCAAGGGACAGGGCACACCTATGGCTACACCTTC.

The genes are TRBV5-1 and TRBJ1-4; D is uncertain. Germline V lookup: CDR1 SGHRS, CDR2 YFSETQ. This CDR3 region has 15 residues. Trimming stripped 0 bases from V and 8 bases from J, with 14 bases between. CDR3 region: CASSLEPNGGEKLFF. Here the CDR3 DNA reads TGCGCCAGCAGCTTGGAACCCAACGGAGGAGAAAAACTGTTTTTT.

The V and J genes are TRBV28 and TRBJ2-5, with D tentatively TRBD1 (5 bases). This CDR3 contains 14 residues. The germline gives CDR1 MDHEN, CDR2 SYDVKM. Trimming left V 5 bases short and J 5 bases short, with 15 bases between. The chain's CDR3 is CASSRGGVLETQYF. Here the CDR3 DNA reads TGTGCCAGCAGTAGGGGTGGGGTGTTGGAGACCCAGTACTTC.

In this sample, this clone turned up a few times. The sample contains more than one DNA sequence encoding this CDR3. The V gene is TRBV2, the J gene TRBJ1-5, with 7 bases that match TRBD1. Losses at the gene ends were 6 bases for V and 4 bases for J; bases not matched to a gene: 9. Per germline, CDR1 SNHLY and CDR2 FYNNEI. This CDR3 comprises 15 residues. Written as DNA, the CDR3 is TGTGCCAGCAGGGGGGACAGTTATCAAAATCAGCCCCAGCATTTT. It yields the protein CASRGDSYQNQPQHF.

The chain links TRBV5-4 to TRBJ2-3, with TRBD2 identical over 7 bases. V lost 0 bases, J lost 5 bases, and 3 bases stayed unmatched. The germline gives CDR1 SGHNT, CDR2 YYREEE (reference sequence). This CDR3 region has 14 residues. The chain's CDR3 is CASSLESGKDTQYF. The CDR3 nucleotides read TGTGCCAGCAGCTTGGAAAGCGGGAAAGATACGCAGTATTTT.

This chain links TRBV5-1 with TRBJ2-5; the D gene is possibly TRBD1 (6 bases). Germline CDR1 and CDR2: SGHRS and YFSETQ. The V and J ends lost 8 bases and 4 bases respectively, with 15 bases between them. The CDR3 consists of 13 residues. CDR3 DNA: TGCGCCAGTAAGTCTCAGGGGATAGAGACCCAGTACTTC. This sequence encodes CASKSQGIETQYF. The full variable domain, completed using reference TRBV5-1 and TRBJ2-5, is KAGVTQTPRYLIKTRGQQVTLSCSPISGHRSVSWYQQTPGQGLQFLFEYFSETQRNKGNFPGRFSGRQFSNSRSEMNVSTLELGDSALYLCASKSQGIETQYFGPGTRLLVL.

The rearrangement links TRBV28 to TRBJ1-5, with D uncertain. The CDR3 covers 13 residues. Germline values: CDR1 MDHEN, CDR2 SYDVKM. With 3 bases removed from V and 1 base from J, the gap between germline ends came to 4 bases. CDR3 loop: CASSFASNQPQHF. For the CDR3, the DNA is TGTGCCAGCAGTTTCGCGAGCAATCAGCCCCAGCATTTT.

The V gene is TRBV6-5, the J gene TRBJ2-2, with 9 positions matching TRBD1. Germline V gives CDR1 MNHEY, CDR2 SVGAGI. The CDR3 has 15 amino acids. Trimming at V came to 6 bases and at J to 7 bases, leaving 9 bases not matched to a gene. CDR3 DNA sequence: TGTGCCAGCAGCTCCGACAGGGGGAAGGTCGGGGAGCTGTTTTTT. This gives the protein CASSSDRGKVGELFF.

The chain uses TRBV9 and TRBJ2-7; D possibly corresponds to TRBD2 (6 bases). This CDR3 has 15 residues. Germline V gives CDR1 SGDLS, CDR2 YYNGEE. Trimming stripped 2 bases from V and 5 bases from J, with 17 bases between. DNA for the CDR3: TGTGCCAGCAGCGTGGACGGAGCGGGCCAAGACGAGCAGTACTTC. It is translated as CASSVDGAGQDEQYF.

The chain is built from TRBV28 and TRBJ1-1; unclear D gene. The length of the CDR3 is 11 residues. CDR1 and CDR2 from the germline V gene are MDHEN and SYDVKM. Trimming shortened V by 2 bases and J by 11 bases, and 9 bases separated the two germline ends. For the CDR3, the DNA is TGTGCCAGCAGTTTAACCCTAATGGCTTTCTTT. It encodes CASSLTLMAFF.

For this clone: The sample contains more than one DNA sequence encoding this CDR3. V gene TRBV15 combines with J gene TRBJ1-4, with D unresolved. The CDR3 is made up of 15 amino acids. Per germline, CDR1 LNHNV and CDR2 YYDKDF (reference sequence). The V and J ends lost 1 base and 8 bases respectively, with 14 bases between them. The CDR3 sequence is CATSRVRGSGEKLFF. Written as DNA, the CDR3 is TGTGCCACCAGCAGAGTTCGGGGATCGGGGGAAAAACTGTTTTTT.

The chain couples TRBV7-8 to TRBJ1-4, with D possibly TRBD1 on 5 matching bases. CDR3 length equals 15 residues. V lost 4 bases and J lost 8, with 17 bases in between. Looked up from germline, CDR1 is SGHVS and CDR2 is FQNEAQ. The CDR3 region has the DNA TGTGCCAGCAGCTCTCAGGGCCTTGGGGGGGAAAAACTGTTTTTT. Protein sequence: CASSSQGLGGEKLFF.

The chain links TRBV2 to TRBJ1-1; 7 nucleotides line up with TRBD1. This CDR3 is built from 14 residues. Germline CDR1 is SNHLY and CDR2 is FYNNEI. The V gene end was trimmed by 6 bases and the J gene end by 0 bases; junction bases not matched to a gene: 4. CDR3 coding DNA: TGTGCCAGCAGATCACAGGGGTTGAACACTGAAGCTTTCTTT. This sequence encodes CASRSQGLNTEAFF.